The following is a T cell receptor (beta chain) sequence with its context. The repertoire was sequenced with immunoSEQ multiplex PCR; TCRdb's copy has only in-frame clones and lacks some. Of 100,000 or so clones in the sample, approximately 94% were seen once. This entry comes from a study of T cell changes during pregnancy in multiple sclerosis. The V gene lost 7 bases and the J gene lost 0 bases, with 10 bases spanning the gap. Germline V gives CDR1 SGHKS, CDR2 YYEKEE (reference sequence). CDR3 length: 13 residues. The TCR was taken from a female donor with multiple sclerosis, enrolled in a pregnancy study. The chain uses TRBV5-5 and TRBJ1-1, with unresolved D. The material was peripheral blood, obtained before pregnancy. The CDR3: CASCGDLNTEAFF. The CDR3 nucleotides read TGTGCCAGCTGCGGGGATCTGAACACTGAAGCTTTCTTT.